This T cell receptor beta chain was documented in a study of post-analysis software for immune sequencing data. Background on the study: Disease courses included relapsing-remitting, secondary progressive and progressive-relapsing multiple sclerosis. Study results and limitations: Strong co-clustering by F measure linked samples that shared a preparation batch. In multiple sclerosis, normalized Chao1 diversity was significantly below that of controls. Patients used about 5 TRBV segments, including TRBV5-6, TRBV5-1 and TRBV20-1, more often than controls.

Unique molecular identifiers were present in the TCR beta cDNA libraries. Each CDR3 protein is one row after TCRdb ran MiXCR on the PCR reads. Found here are roughly 540,000 distinct CDR3 sequences, under 40% of them singletons; the top ten hold about 6%. Germline values: CDR1 MNHEY, CDR2 SMNVEV (reference sequence). The length of the CDR3 is 15 residues. Trimming left V 0 bases short and J 2 bases short, with 10 bases between. This clonotype was seen more than once but under ten times. Its antigen is unknown. This TCR was recovered from a girl between 2 and 17 years old with multiple sclerosis. Sequences were obtained from blood. V is TRBV27 and J is TRBJ1-2; D remains ambiguous. CDR3: CASSLSLGGNYGYTF. Here the CDR3 DNA reads TGTGCCAGCAGTTTATCGCTAGGCGGGAACTATGGCTACACCTTC.